The rows below give T cell receptor beta chains drawn from one sample of a study of identical twins. TCRdb independently ran MiXCR on the 5' RACE reads; one entry per CDR3 protein. The table has 430,000 or so distinct CDR3 sequences, roughly 26% seen once. These data are also associated with another study on T cells expressing NK-cell markers.

The sample consisted of CD4+ T cells sorted from blood. The receptors come from a woman aged 18-30 years in good health. Both conserved end residues are part of each CDR3. A D gene is named only where the DNA matches it firmly. For some rows the clone size is stated as once, few or many, or as a class when expanded; others skip it.

v_gene: TRBV5-5; abundance: many; d_gene: -; j_gene: TRBJ2-3; CDR3nt: TGTGCCAGCAGCTTGCCGGGCGGCAACACAGATACGCAGTATTTT; CDR3aa: CASSLPGGNTDTQYF
v_gene: TRBV30; abundance: few; d_gene: -; j_gene: TRBJ1-2; CDR3nt: TGTGCCTGGAGTGTACTGGCAGGGGCTGGCTACACCTTC; CDR3aa: CAWSVLAGAGYTF
v_gene: TRBV20-1; abundance: -; d_gene: TRBD1; j_gene: TRBJ1-1; CDR3nt: TGCAGTGCTACCAGGGGGCGAACTGAAGCTTTCTTT; CDR3aa: CSATRGRTEAFF
v_gene: TRBV20-1; abundance: few; d_gene: -; j_gene: TRBJ2-7; CDR3nt: TGCAGTGCCAGATCAGGGAATCCAACCTACGAGCAGTACTTC; CDR3aa: CSARSGNPTYEQYF
v_gene: TRBV19; abundance: -; d_gene: -; j_gene: TRBJ2-5; CDR3nt: TGTGCCAGTAGATCGGGCCCAAGGGGAGAGACCCAGTACTTC; CDR3aa: CASRSGPRGETQYF
v_gene: TRBV21-1; abundance: -; d_gene: -; j_gene: TRBJ2-7; CDR3nt: TGTGCCAGCCGTCCCGATAGAACAGGGGCCTATTACGAGCAGTACTTC; CDR3aa: CASRPDRTGAYYEQYF
v_gene: TRBV10-2; abundance: -; d_gene: -; j_gene: TRBJ2-5; CDR3nt: TGCGCCAGCAGAGGACAGAATTACCAAGAGACCCAGTACTTC; CDR3aa: CASRGQNYQETQYF
v_gene: TRBV11-2; abundance: -; d_gene: TRBD1; j_gene: TRBJ2-7; CDR3nt: TGTGCCAGCAGGGGGGACAGGGACTACGAGCAGTACTTC; CDR3aa: CASRGDRDYEQYF
v_gene: TRBV5-1; abundance: many; d_gene: -; j_gene: TRBJ1-1; CDR3nt: TGCGCCAGCGCAGCCTTTGAGACAGTGAACACTGAAGCTTTCTTT; CDR3aa: CASAAFETVNTEAFF
v_gene: TRBV18; abundance: -; d_gene: TRBD1; j_gene: TRBJ2-1; CDR3nt: TGTGCCAGCTCACCTAAGACTTCAGGGGGAGAGGGTGAGCAGTTCTTC; CDR3aa: CASSPKTSGGEGEQFF
v_gene: TRBV27; abundance: -; d_gene: TRBD1; j_gene: TRBJ1-1; CDR3nt: TGTGCCAGCAGTGCGAGACAGGGGGCGGCCGAAGCTTTCTTT; CDR3aa: CASSARQGAAEAFF
v_gene: TRBV12-3/TRBV12-4; abundance: few; d_gene: -; j_gene: TRBJ2-1; CDR3nt: TGTGCCAGCAGCCAAGACAGAAGCTCCTACAATGAGCAGTTCTTC; CDR3aa: CASSQDRSSYNEQFF
v_gene: TRBV20-1; abundance: few; d_gene: -; j_gene: TRBJ2-7; CDR3nt: TGCAGTGCTAGATCGGAAGTCTCCTACGAGCAGTACTTC; CDR3aa: CSARSEVSYEQYF
v_gene: TRBV7-8; abundance: few; d_gene: -; j_gene: TRBJ2-1; CDR3nt: TGTGCCAGCACCGGACGGCTCTCCTACAATGAGCAGTTCTTC; CDR3aa: CASTGRLSYNEQFF
v_gene: TRBV10-3; abundance: -; d_gene: TRBD2; j_gene: TRBJ2-1; CDR3nt: TGTGCCATCAGTACCTTAGCGGGAGGGTCCTACAATGAGCAGTTCTTC; CDR3aa: CAISTLAGGSYNEQFF
v_gene: TRBV5-5; abundance: few; d_gene: -; j_gene: TRBJ2-1; CDR3nt: TGTGCCAGCAGCCCGAGGGGGCCGACTAGCGACTACAATGAGCAGTTCTTC; CDR3aa: CASSPRGPTSDYNEQFF
v_gene: TRBV4-1; abundance: -; d_gene: -; j_gene: TRBJ2-6; CDR3nt: TGCGCCAGCAGCCAACAACCCTTTGGTGGGGCCAACGTCCTGACTTTC; CDR3aa: CASSQQPFGGANVLTF
v_gene: TRBV5-1; abundance: few; d_gene: TRBD1; j_gene: TRBJ2-5; CDR3nt: TGCGCCAGCTCAACAGGGGGCGAGGAGACCCAGTACTTC; CDR3aa: CASSTGGEETQYF
v_gene: TRBV5-1; abundance: -; d_gene: TRBD1; j_gene: TRBJ1-1; CDR3nt: TGCGCCAGCAGGCAGGGGGCTGGTTGGAACACTGAAGCTTTCTTT; CDR3aa: CASRQGAGWNTEAFF
v_gene: TRBV7-7; abundance: -; d_gene: -; j_gene: TRBJ2-3; CDR3nt: TGTGCCAGCAGCCGAATGGCCAGACGGGATACGCAGTATTTT; CDR3aa: CASSRMARRDTQYF
v_gene: TRBV12-3/TRBV12-4; abundance: -; d_gene: TRBD2; j_gene: TRBJ2-5; CDR3nt: TGTGCCAGCAGGAACGGGGGGGAAGAGACCCAGTACTTC; CDR3aa: CASRNGGEETQYF
v_gene: TRBV7-9; abundance: few; d_gene: -; j_gene: TRBJ2-3; CDR3nt: TGTGCCAGCAGCTTATCTAGTGGGCGAGATACGCAGTATTTT; CDR3aa: CASSLSSGRDTQYF
v_gene: TRBV4-1; abundance: -; d_gene: TRBD1; j_gene: TRBJ1-4; CDR3nt: TGCGCCAGCAGCCACCCCTGGGGACAGGGTCATGAAAAACTGTTTTTT; CDR3aa: CASSHPWGQGHEKLFF
v_gene: TRBV5-1; abundance: -; d_gene: TRBD2; j_gene: TRBJ2-1; CDR3nt: TGCGCCAGCAGCATGAGCGGGGGGGCTTACAATGAGCAGTTCTTC; CDR3aa: CASSMSGGAYNEQFF
v_gene: TRBV7-2; abundance: -; d_gene: TRBD2; j_gene: TRBJ2-3; CDR3nt: TGTGCCAGCGGGGGACTAGATCGTAATACGCAGTATTTT; CDR3aa: CASGGLDRNTQYF
v_gene: TRBV12-3/TRBV12-4; abundance: few; d_gene: -; j_gene: TRBJ2-2; CDR3nt: TGTGCCAGCAGCCTTTCTTTGAGTAACACCGGGGAGCTGTTTTTT; CDR3aa: CASSLSLSNTGELFF
v_gene: TRBV5-1; abundance: -; d_gene: TRBD2; j_gene: TRBJ2-1; CDR3nt: TGCGCCAGCAGCTTGCCTAAGGGACTAGCGGGGACCAATGAGCAGTTCTTC; CDR3aa: CASSLPKGLAGTNEQFF
v_gene: TRBV5-1; abundance: once; d_gene: TRBD2; j_gene: TRBJ2-1; CDR3nt: TGCGCCAGCCGCGGAACAGCGGGGGTTAACAATGAGCAGTTCTTC; CDR3aa: CASRGTAGVNNEQFF
v_gene: TRBV5-6; abundance: -; d_gene: -; j_gene: TRBJ1-4; CDR3nt: TGTGCCAGCAGCCATAGGGTCTTCTCTAATGAAAAACTGTTTTTT; CDR3aa: CASSHRVFSNEKLFF
v_gene: TRBV20-1; abundance: -; d_gene: -; j_gene: TRBJ2-2; CDR3nt: TGCAGTGCTGCTCGAACAGGGAATGCCGGGGAGCTGTTTTTT; CDR3aa: CSAARTGNAGELFF
v_gene: TRBV3-1; abundance: few; d_gene: -; j_gene: TRBJ2-7; CDR3nt: TGTGCCAGCAGCCTTAACGGGGACCCCTCCTACGAGCAGTACTTC; CDR3aa: CASSLNGDPSYEQYF
v_gene: TRBV10-2; abundance: once; d_gene: -; j_gene: TRBJ2-5; CDR3nt: TGCGCCAGCAGTGGCACGGGGGACCAAGAGACCCAGTACTTC; CDR3aa: CASSGTGDQETQYF
v_gene: TRBV28; abundance: few; d_gene: -; j_gene: TRBJ2-7; CDR3nt: TGTGCCACCATAGCAGGGACGGTTCGCGAGCAGTACTTC; CDR3aa: CATIAGTVREQYF
v_gene: TRBV7-2; abundance: -; d_gene: -; j_gene: TRBJ2-7; CDR3nt: TGTGCCAGCAGCTTCACCGGGCTTACCAACGAGCAGTACTTC; CDR3aa: CASSFTGLTNEQYF
v_gene: TRBV12-3/TRBV12-4; abundance: -; d_gene: -; j_gene: TRBJ1-4; CDR3nt: TGTGCCAGCTGCGCGAGACGCCTTAATGAAAAACTGTTTTTT; CDR3aa: CASCARRLNEKLFF
v_gene: TRBV27; abundance: -; d_gene: TRBD2; j_gene: TRBJ2-1; CDR3nt: TGTGCCAGCAGTTCACCCTCGGGACTAGCCTATGAGCAGTTCTTC; CDR3aa: CASSSPSGLAYEQFF
v_gene: TRBV4-3; abundance: -; d_gene: -; j_gene: TRBJ2-1; CDR3nt: TGCGCCAGCAGCCAAGATCGGGGCGGTACCGCCTACAATGAGCAGTTCTTC; CDR3aa: CASSQDRGGTAYNEQFF
v_gene: TRBV20-1; abundance: -; d_gene: TRBD2; j_gene: TRBJ2-5; CDR3nt: TGCAGTCCTAAAGCGGGGGGCCACCAAGAGACCCAGTACTTC; CDR3aa: CSPKAGGHQETQYF
v_gene: TRBV12-3/TRBV12-4; abundance: -; d_gene: -; j_gene: TRBJ1-1; CDR3nt: TGTGCCAGCAGTCCGAATTCGCCAGGCACTGAAGCTTTCTTT; CDR3aa: CASSPNSPGTEAFF
v_gene: TRBV10-3; abundance: few; d_gene: TRBD2; j_gene: TRBJ2-4; CDR3nt: TGTGCCATCAGTCCTAGCGGGAATGTGGCCAAAAACATTCAGTACTTC; CDR3aa: CAISPSGNVAKNIQYF
v_gene: TRBV7-3; abundance: -; d_gene: -; j_gene: TRBJ2-2; CDR3nt: TGTGCCAGCAGCTTATTGGGGGCAAACACCGGGGAGCTGTTTTTT; CDR3aa: CASSLLGANTGELFF
v_gene: TRBV5-1; abundance: -; d_gene: -; j_gene: TRBJ2-1; CDR3nt: TGCGCCAGCAGCCAGGGACACTACAATGAGCAGTTCTTC; CDR3aa: CASSQGHYNEQFF
v_gene: TRBV12-3/TRBV12-4; abundance: once; d_gene: -; j_gene: TRBJ1-5; CDR3nt: TGTACCTTCAGTTTCGCGGGACTTCCACCGACACCTCATCAGCCCCAGCATTTT; CDR3aa: CTFSFAGLPPTPHQPQHF
v_gene: TRBV2; abundance: many; d_gene: TRBD1; j_gene: TRBJ2-7; CDR3nt: TGTGCCAGCAGTGATTCGACAGGGATAGGAGAGCAGTACTTC; CDR3aa: CASSDSTGIGEQYF
v_gene: TRBV6-5; abundance: -; d_gene: -; j_gene: TRBJ1-1; CDR3nt: TGTGCCAGCAGTTGGGGCCGAGCGGGCACTGAAGCTTTCTTT; CDR3aa: CASSWGRAGTEAFF
v_gene: TRBV20-1; abundance: -; d_gene: -; j_gene: TRBJ1-1; CDR3nt: TGCAGTGCTGCTCGGAGGGACACTGAAGCTTTCTTT; CDR3aa: CSAARRDTEAFF
v_gene: TRBV4-2; abundance: few; d_gene: TRBD1; j_gene: TRBJ2-1; CDR3nt: TGTGCCAGCAGCCTAGATGGACAGGGGGACAATGAGCAGTTCTTC; CDR3aa: CASSLDGQGDNEQFF
v_gene: TRBV5-6; abundance: few; d_gene: -; j_gene: TRBJ2-7; CDR3nt: TGTGCCAGCAGCTTCGGCAGGGTTTCCGGGACTTTCTACGAGCAGTACTTC; CDR3aa: CASSFGRVSGTFYEQYF
v_gene: TRBV10-1; abundance: few; d_gene: -; j_gene: TRBJ1-1; CDR3nt: TGCGCCAGCAGTAAGGGGATGCACACTGAAGCTTTCTTT; CDR3aa: CASSKGMHTEAFF
v_gene: TRBV5-1; abundance: few; d_gene: -; j_gene: TRBJ2-7; CDR3nt: TGCGCCAGCAAGTCGGCAGGCAACTCCTACGAGCAGTACTTC; CDR3aa: CASKSAGNSYEQYF
v_gene: TRBV5-5; abundance: many; d_gene: -; j_gene: TRBJ2-1; CDR3nt: TGTGCCAGCAGCTTGGGACTAGTCAATGAGCAGTTCTTC; CDR3aa: CASSLGLVNEQFF
v_gene: TRBV7-8; abundance: few; d_gene: TRBD1; j_gene: TRBJ2-5; CDR3nt: TGTGCCAGCAGCCTCCGGACAGGGAAGGCCCAGTACTTC; CDR3aa: CASSLRTGKAQYF
v_gene: TRBV5-6; abundance: -; d_gene: -; j_gene: TRBJ2-3; CDR3nt: TGTGCCAGCAGCCGGGGGGCGCAAGGAGATACGCAGTATTTT; CDR3aa: CASSRGAQGDTQYF
v_gene: TRBV7-9; abundance: -; d_gene: -; j_gene: TRBJ2-3; CDR3nt: TGTGCCAGCAGCGCTGAGGGTGATACGCAGTATTTT; CDR3aa: CASSAEGDTQYF